Shown below are 21 T cell receptor beta chains from a single sample sequenced in a study of cytotoxic CD8 clonotypes in ibrutinib-treated CLL. The protocol was immunoSEQ multiplex PCR, while the TCRdb copy is restricted to in-frame clones and leaves out a portion. The sample holds approximately 280,000 clones, 60% to 80% seen once. Specimen: PBMCs, collected at disease progression, from a patient treated with ibrutinib. Receptor source: a human donor with chronic lymphocytic leukemia.

Comment on this clone: One end of the junction fails to match germline, which may point to a read error. The chain employs TRBV6-1 and TRBJ1-5, with D possibly matching TRBD1 (5 bases). Germline V gene data show CDR1 as MNHNS and CDR2 as SASEGT. CDR3 length: 16 amino acids. The CDR3 DNA sequence: TGTGCCATCAGTGAGTCTGTCGGGGCAGGGTATCAGCCCCAGCATTTT. This gives the protein CAISESVGAGYQPQHF.

This clone occurred once. The chain combines TRBV19 with TRBJ2-4, with D possibly matching TRBD1 (6 bases). Germline CDR1 and CDR2: LNHDA and SQIVND (reference sequence). Trimming stripped 8 bases from V and 14 bases from J, with 22 bases between. The CDR3 spans 13 residues. Here the CDR3 DNA reads TGTGCCAGTCGATACGCCGGGACATCCGACGAGTACTTC. It translates to CASRYAGTSDEYF.

V usage is TRBV4-1 and J usage is TRBJ2-5, with D uncertain. Trimming left V 2 bases short and J 1 base short, with 8 bases between. There are 14 residues in the CDR3. Per the germline V gene, CDR1 is MGHRA and CDR2 is YSYEKL. CDR3: CASSQTLLQETQYF. As DNA, the CDR3 is TGCGCCAGCAGCCAAACACTCCTCCAAGAGACCCAGTACTTC.

This sequence joins TRBV7-3 and TRBJ1-3, with a tentative D call TRBD1 (6 bases). Germline V lookup: CDR1 SGHTA, CDR2 FQGTGA. The CDR3 consists of 16 residues. Trimming removed 5 bases at V and 2 bases at J, with 16 bases between. The CDR3 DNA follows: TGTGCCAGCAGCCAAGACGCACAGGGAGCTGGAAACACCATATATTTT. It translates to CASSQDAQGAGNTIYF.

Ten or more counts support this clone. This chain links TRBV7-2 with TRBJ2-5, with D maybe TRBD2 (6 bases). The length of the CDR3 is 13 residues. Between the trimmed V and J ends, which lost 8 bases and 5 bases, there was a span of 15 bases. The germline V gene has CDR1 SGHTA and CDR2 FQGNSA. For the CDR3, the DNA is TGTGCCAGCTCGCGGGGCCAGTGGGAGACCCAGTACTTC. It encodes CASSRGQWETQYF.

J is TRBJ1-5 and V is TRBV19, with TRBD1 matching 8 bases. V dropped 2 bases and J dropped 0; count of bases not matched to a gene: 6. Germline CDR1 LNHDA, CDR2 SQIVND (reference sequence). This CDR3 contains 17 residues. CDR3 in amino acids: CASSIIQGAHSNQPQHF. The CDR3 DNA is TGTGCCAGTAGTATAATCCAGGGGGCCCATAGCAATCAGCCCCAGCATTTT.

This chain connects TRBV6-4 to TRBJ2-1; TRBD1 might be the D (6 bases). Germline-derived CDR1 and CDR2 are MRHNA and SNTAGT. The CDR3 sequence is 12 residues long. V was pared by 6 bases and J by 5 bases, with 8 bases between. The CDR3 loop is CASRDRDNEQFF. The DNA for the CDR3 is TGTGCCAGCAGGGACAGAGACAATGAGCAGTTCTTC.

CDR3 nucleotide sequence: TGCGCCAGCAGCTTTAACCCAGGGAGATCAACGGGGGAGCTGTTTTTT. Translating it yields CASSFNPGRSTGELFF. The J gene is TRBJ2-2, the V gene TRBV5-1, with D perhaps given as TRBD1 or TRBD2 (5 bases each). CDR3 length: 16 amino acids. The ends were cut back, 2 bases at V and 8 bases at J, with 19 bases in the middle. CDR1 is SGHRS, CDR2 YFSETQ, per germline.

The CDR3 reads CASSQEDRLPDTQYF. CDR3 nucleotides: TGCGCCAGCAGCCAAGAGGACAGACTCCCAGATACGCAGTATTTT. The chain links TRBV4-1 to TRBJ2-3; tentative D call: TRBD1 (6 bases). Trimming cost V 0 bases and J 4 bases, with 11 bases left between them. The germline gives CDR1 MGHRA, CDR2 YSYEKL. This CDR3 has 15 amino acids.

The chain links TRBV13 to TRBJ2-7; no clear D. V lost 5 bases to trimming and J lost 6 bases, with 17 bases between them. Germline CDR1 PRHDT, CDR2 FYEKMQ (reference sequence). This CDR3 spans 14 amino acids. The chain's CDR3 is CASSETPGGREQYF. The CDR3 coding sequence is TGTGCCAGCAGCGAAACGCCAGGTGGGCGCGAGCAGTACTTC.

This clone was counted only a few times. V and J are TRBV27 and TRBJ1-2, with D perhaps matching TRBD1 (6 bases). V was cut by 4 bases and J by 0 bases, with 12 bases left in between. The CDR3 has 15 residues. The germline gives CDR1 MNHEY, CDR2 SMNVEV (reference sequence). The CDR3 protein is CASSSRTDANYGYTF. The CDR3, as DNA: TGTGCCAGCAGTTCCCGGACAGATGCTAACTATGGCTACACCTTC.

CDR3 sequence reads: CASSPRGGRNEQFF. In DNA form, the CDR3 reads TGCGCCAGCAGCCCACGGGGGGGTCGAAATGAGCAGTTCTTC. This chain joins TRBV4-3 and TRBJ2-1; TRBD2 matches at 8 bases. The CDR3 is 14 amino acids. Trimming removed 4 bases from V and 7 bases from J; junction bases left unmatched: 6. Germline assignment: CDR1 LGHNA and CDR2 YSLEER.

The rearrangement links TRBV18 to TRBJ2-1; 8 bases align to TRBD2. The germline V gene has CDR1 KGHSH and CDR2 LQKENI. The V and J ends lost 3 bases and 7 bases, in that order; junction bases with no gene match: 5. This CDR3 has 14 amino acids. CDR3 bases: TGTGCCAGCTCACCCAGCGGGAGAGTGAATGAGCAGTTCTTC. This encodes CASSPSGRVNEQFF. Full variable domain (remainder filled in from reference TRBV18 and TRBJ2-1): NAGVMQNPRHLVRRRGQEARLRCSPMKGHSHVYWYRQLPEEGLKFMVYLQKENIIDESGMPKERFSAEFPKEGPSILRIQQVVRGDSAAYFCASSPSGRVNEQFFGPGTRLTVL.

This clone was recorded a few times. The V call is TRBV9, the J call TRBJ2-3; TRBD1 or TRBD2 may be the D gene (5 bases each). V was shortened by 4 bases and J by 2 bases, with 20 bases between the two germline ends. Germline lookup yields CDR1 SGDLS and CDR2 YYNGEE. This CDR3 spans 17 amino acids. This CDR3 is CASSLAGGGHPTDTQYF. Written as DNA, the CDR3 is TGTGCCAGCAGCTTAGCTGGAGGCGGACACCCCACAGATACGCAGTATTTT.

The CDR3 region is CASSVESSGSLGDEQFF. CDR3 sequence (DNA): TGTGCCAGCAGCGTAGAGTCTAGCGGGAGTCTGGGGGATGAGCAGTTCTTC. The rearrangement uses TRBV9 and TRBJ2-1; 10 nucleotides line up with TRBD2. Germline CDR1 is SGDLS and CDR2 is YYNGEE. After removal of 0 bases from V and 8 bases from J, the junction contained 11 bases not matched to a gene. The CDR3 is made up of 17 amino acids.

This clone showed up just a few times. The rearrangement links TRBV2 to TRBJ2-7; D call uncertain. The CDR3 length is 14 residues. CDR1 is SNHLY, CDR2 FYNNEI, per germline. Trimming took off 7 bases at V and 2 bases at J, with 15 bases between the two ends. The CDR3 sequence is CASILGPLTYEQYF. CDR3 DNA sequence: TGTGCCAGCATTCTGGGTCCTCTTACCTACGAGCAGTACTTC.

The genes are TRBV28 and TRBJ2-1; D unresolved. The V and J ends lost 6 bases and 3 bases respectively, with 9 bases between them. Germline values: CDR1 MDHEN, CDR2 SYDVKM. The CDR3 covers 13 residues. The CDR3 bases are TGTGCCAGCAGGGGGATCGTCTACAATGAGCAGTTCTTC. Its translation: CASRGIVYNEQFF.

The chain employs TRBV25-1 and TRBJ1-1, with 7 bases fitting TRBD1. This CDR3 has 13 amino acids. The trim removed 7 bases at V and 7 bases at J, leaving 9 bases unmatched. Per the germline V gene, CDR1 is MGHDK and CDR2 is SYGVNS. The CDR3 DNA is TGTGCCAGCACCCAGGGGGAAGGATTTGAAGCTTTCTTT. Translated, it gives CASTQGEGFEAFF.

The rearrangement joins TRBV27 to TRBJ2-1; 12 bases agree with TRBD2. The germline V gene has CDR1 MNHEY and CDR2 SMNVEV (reference sequence). Trimming cost V 2 bases and J 8 bases; bases outside gene matches: 4. This CDR3 contains 15 residues. For the CDR3, the DNA is TGTGCCAGCAGTTTAAGGACTAGCGGGGTGTATGAGCAGTTCTTC. Its translation is CASSLRTSGVYEQFF.

This clone was recorded once. The J gene is TRBJ2-3, the V gene TRBV9; 9 nucleotides match TRBD2. This CDR3 is built from 17 residues. Germline V gene data show CDR1 as SGDLS and CDR2 as YYNGEE. V was pared by 0 bases and J by 4 bases, with 9 bases of the junction left unmatched. For the CDR3, the DNA is TGTGCCAGCAGCGTAGTCAGGCGGGGGGGCGGCGCAGATACGCAGTATTTT. Its protein product is CASSVVRRGGGADTQYF. The complete variable domain, with remaining parts taken from reference TRBV9 and TRBJ2-3, reads DSGVTQTPKHLITATGQRVTLRCSPRSGDLSVYWYQQSLDQGLQFLIQYYNGEERAKGNILERFSAQQFPDLHSELNLSSLELGDSALYFCASSVVRRGGGADTQYFGPGTRLTVL.

This chain uses TRBV7-9 with TRBJ2-2; D unresolved. Germline CDR1 reads SEHNR; CDR2 reads FQNEAQ (reference sequence). The CDR3 sequence is 14 residues long. V was trimmed by 10 bases and J by 4 bases, leaving 16 bases between them. In DNA form, the CDR3 reads TGTGCCACCCGAAACCGCCTCCTCACCGGGGAGCTGTTTTTT. Its translation is CATRNRLLTGELFF. Drawing the rest from reference TRBV7-9 and TRBJ2-2, the complete variable domain is DTGVSQNPRHKITKRGQNVTFRCDPISEHNRLYWYRQTLGQGPEFLTYFQNEAQLEKSRLLSDRFSAERPKGSFSTLEIQRTEQGDSAMYLCATRNRLLTGELFFGEGSRLTVL.